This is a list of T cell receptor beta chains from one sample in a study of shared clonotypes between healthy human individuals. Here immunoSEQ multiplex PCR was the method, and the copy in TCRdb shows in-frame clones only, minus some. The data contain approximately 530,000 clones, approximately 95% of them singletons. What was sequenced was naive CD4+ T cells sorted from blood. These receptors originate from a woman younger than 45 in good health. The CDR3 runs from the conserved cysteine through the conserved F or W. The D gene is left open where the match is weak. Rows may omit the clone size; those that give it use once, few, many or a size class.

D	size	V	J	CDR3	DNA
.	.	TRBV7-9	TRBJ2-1	CASSLDRDGNEQFF	TGTGCCAGCAGCTTAGACCGGGATGGCAATGAGCAGTTCTTC
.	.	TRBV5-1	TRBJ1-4	CASSPSGVNEKLFF	TGCGCCAGCAGTCCGTCCGGGGTTAATGAAAAACTGTTTTTT
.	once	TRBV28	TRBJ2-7	CASSLAGPPYEQYF	TGTGCCAGCAGTTTGGCCGGGCCGCCCTACGAGCAGTACTTC
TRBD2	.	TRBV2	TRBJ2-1	CASRGFVAGGYNEQFF	TGTGCCAGCAGGGGATTTGTGGCGGGAGGTTACAATGAGCAGTTCTTC
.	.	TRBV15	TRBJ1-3	CATSRSSGRAGNTIYF	TGTGCCACCAGCAGAAGTAGCGGTAGGGCCGGAAACACCATATATTTT
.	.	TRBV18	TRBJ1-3	CASSPLADSGNTIYF	TGTGCCAGCTCACCACTGGCAGACTCTGGAAACACCATATATTTT
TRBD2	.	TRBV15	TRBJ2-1	CATSRGTSGYNEQFF	TGTGCCACCAGCAGAGGGACTAGCGGCTACAATGAGCAGTTCTTC
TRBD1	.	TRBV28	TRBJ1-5	CASSLGTGTGQPQHF	TGTGCCAGCAGTTTAGGGACAGGGACGGGACAGCCCCAGCATTTT
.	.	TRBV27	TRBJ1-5	CASSPQRSDQPQHF	TGTGCCAGCAGTCCCCAACGGTCGGATCAGCCCCAGCATTTT
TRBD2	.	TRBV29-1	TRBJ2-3	CSARVAGGPDTQYF	TGCAGCGCCCGGGTAGCGGGAGGGCCAGATACGCAGTATTTT
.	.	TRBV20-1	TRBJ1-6	CSARGYSPLHF	TGCAGTGCTCGGGGTTATTCACCCCTCCACTTT
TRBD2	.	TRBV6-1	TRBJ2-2	CASSELAGGYTGELFF	TGTGCCAGCAGTGAACTAGCGGGAGGGTACACCGGGGAGCTGTTTTTT
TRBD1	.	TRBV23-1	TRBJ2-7	CASSHRDRQFYEQYF	TGCGCCAGCAGTCACCGGGACAGGCAGTTTTACGAGCAGTACTTC
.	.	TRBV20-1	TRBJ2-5	CSASWQETQYF	TGCAGTGCTAGTTGGCAAGAGACCCAGTACTTC
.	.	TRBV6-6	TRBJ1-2	CASSTTTENYGYTF	TGTGCCAGCAGCACTACAACAGAGAACTATGGCTACACCTTC
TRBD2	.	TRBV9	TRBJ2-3	CASSVALGTSYGPQYF	TGTGCCAGCAGCGTAGCTCTGGGGACTAGTTACGGCCCGCAGTATTTT
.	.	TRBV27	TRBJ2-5	CASSVQLGTGETQYF	TGTGCCAGCAGTGTACAATTGGGGACTGGGGAGACCCAGTACTTC
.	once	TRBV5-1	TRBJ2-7	CASSFSRSSYEQYF	TGCGCCAGCAGCTTCTCCAGGAGCTCCTACGAGCAGTACTTC
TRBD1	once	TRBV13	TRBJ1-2	CASSFSQGAYGYTF	TGTGCCAGCAGCTTTTCCCAGGGGGCATATGGCTACACCTTC
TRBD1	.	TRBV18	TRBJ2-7	CASSLGQGGSYEQYF	TGTGCCAGCTCCCTAGGACAGGGGGGGTCCTACGAGCAGTACTTC
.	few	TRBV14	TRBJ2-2	CASSWGTGELFF	TGTGCCAGCAGTTGGGGGACCGGGGAGCTGTTTTTT
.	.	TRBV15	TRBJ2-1	CATSRETYNEQFF	TGTGCCACCAGCAGAGAGACCTACAATGAGCAGTTCTTC
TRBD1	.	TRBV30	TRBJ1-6	CAWQTPGTGGRSLHF	TGTGCCTGGCAGACTCCCGGGACAGGGGGCAGGTCCCTCCACTTT
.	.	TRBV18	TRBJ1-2	CASSRVEDRGYTF	TGTGCCAGCTCTCGAGTGGAGGATCGGGGCTACACCTTC
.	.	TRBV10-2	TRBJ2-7	CASRPAAVTGYEQYF	TGCGCCAGCAGGCCCGCGGCAGTTACTGGTTACGAGCAGTACTTC
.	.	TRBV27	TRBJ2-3	CASSQRDISDTQYF	TGTGCCAGCAGTCAAAGGGACATCTCAGATACGCAGTATTTT
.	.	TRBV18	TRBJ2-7	CASSPPGLGTYEQYF	TGTGCCAGCTCACCACCGGGACTGGGGACCTACGAGCAGTACTTC
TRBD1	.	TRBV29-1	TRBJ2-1	CSIRQGSYNEQFF	TGCAGCATTAGACAGGGCTCCTACAATGAGCAGTTCTTC
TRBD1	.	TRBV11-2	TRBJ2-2	CASSLIGDRANTGELFF	TGTGCCAGCAGCTTAATAGGGGACAGGGCGAACACCGGGGAGCTGTTTTTT
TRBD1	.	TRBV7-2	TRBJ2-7	CASSLQGDSYEQYF	TGTGCCAGCAGCTTACAGGGGGACTCCTACGAGCAGTACTTC
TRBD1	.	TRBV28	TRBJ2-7	CASSSLTGGVNEQYF	TGTGCCAGCTCGTCTCTGACAGGGGGTGTGAACGAGCAGTACTTC
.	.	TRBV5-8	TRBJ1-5	CASSLGHLAISNQPQHF	TGTGCCAGCAGCTTGGGTCATCTAGCCATTAGCAATCAGCCCCAGCATTTT
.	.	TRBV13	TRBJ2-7	CASTMGSGSYEQYF	TGTGCCAGCACCATGGGGTCTGGCTCCTACGAGCAGTACTTC
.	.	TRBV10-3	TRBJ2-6	CAISMVQGGSGANVLTF	TGTGCCATCTCTATGGTTCAGGGAGGATCTGGGGCCAACGTCCTGACTTTC
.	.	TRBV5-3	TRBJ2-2	CAVAGMAGELFF	TGTGCCGTAGCAGGAATGGCCGGGGAGCTGTTTTTT
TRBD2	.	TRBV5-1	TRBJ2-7	CASSSGLAGYEQYF	TGCGCCAGCAGCTCGGGACTAGCGGGATACGAGCAGTACTTC
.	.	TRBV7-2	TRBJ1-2	CASSRQSGTSYYGYTF	TGTGCCAGCAGCCGACAGTCCGGGACATCTTACTATGGCTACACCTTC
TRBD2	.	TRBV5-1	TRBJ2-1	CASSPTSGAYNEQFF	TGCGCCAGCAGCCCGACTAGCGGGGCCTACAATGAGCAGTTCTTC
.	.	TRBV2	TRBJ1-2	CASGWTEGGYTF	TGTGCCAGCGGATGGACTGAGGGTGGCTACACCTTC
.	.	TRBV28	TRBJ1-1	CASRYAQMNTEAFF	TGTGCCAGCAGATATGCGCAGATGAACACTGAAGCTTTCTTT
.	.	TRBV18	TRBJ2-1	CASSALRDPPGNEQFF	TGTGCCAGCTCAGCACTCCGGGACCCACCTGGGAATGAGCAGTTCTTC
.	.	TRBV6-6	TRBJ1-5	CASSLGGGIQPQHF	TGTGCCAGCAGTTTGGGGGGCGGGATTCAGCCCCAGCATTTT
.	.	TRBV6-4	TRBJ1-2	CASSAEGPGGYTF	TGTGCCAGCAGTGCAGAAGGGCCGGGGGGCTACACCTTC
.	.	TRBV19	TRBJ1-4	CASSIGQTLEEKLFF	TGTGCCAGTAGTATCGGTCAGACGTTGGAGGAAAAACTGTTTTTT
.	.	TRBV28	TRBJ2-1	CASSWDLVNEQFF	TGTGCCAGCAGTTGGGATTTGGTCAATGAGCAGTTCTTC
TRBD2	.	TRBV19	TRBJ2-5	CASSIVSGSGETQYF	TGTGCCAGTAGTATTGTTAGCGGGAGTGGGGAGACCCAGTACTTC
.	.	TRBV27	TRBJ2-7	CASSLGGLSSYEQYF	TGTGCCAGCAGTTTAGGGGGTCTTAGCTCCTACGAGCAGTACTTC
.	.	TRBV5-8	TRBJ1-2	CASSLKTNLYGYTF	TGTGCCAGCAGCTTGAAGACAAACCTTTATGGCTACACCTTC
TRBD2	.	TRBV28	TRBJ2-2	CASSFGGGPDTGELFF	TGTGCCAGCAGCTTTGGGGGAGGGCCTGACACCGGGGAGCTGTTTTTT
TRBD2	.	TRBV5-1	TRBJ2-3	CASSGTSGDSSTDTQYF	TGCGCCAGCAGTGGGACTAGCGGGGACTCTAGCACAGATACGCAGTATTTT
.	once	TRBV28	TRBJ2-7	CASSLGSYEQYF	TGTGCCAGCAGTTTAGGATCCTACGAGCAGTACTTC